Presented here are 19 T cell receptor beta chains from one specimen sequenced in a study of PD-1 blockade in classical Hodgkin lymphoma. Sequencing used immunoSEQ multiplex PCR; TCRdb keeps in-frame clones, though not all of them. The profile shows around 9,600 clones, around 80% of them singletons. Time point noted: cycle 4 day 1 (C4D1), after more than 5 weeks of nivolumab. Autologous stem cell transplantation was followed by relapse in every patient, and brentuximab vedotin exposure varied. Magnetic negative selection served to purify CD4+ T cells out of PBMCs that had been thawed. The sample consisted of CD4+ T cells from blood, taken before the fourth cycle of nivolumab. The receptors here all came from a human donor with classical Hodgkin lymphoma.

This clone was observed a single time. This chain's CDR3 is CASSLGQGARETQYF. CDR3 nucleotides: TGTGCCAGCAGCTTGGGGCAGGGGGCGCGGGAGACCCAGTACTTC. This chain connects TRBV5-8 to TRBJ2-5; 8 bases fit TRBD1. This CDR3 has 15 residues. J gave up 5 bases and V 0 bases, and 6 bases lay outside the gene matches. Germline V gene sequence: CDR1 SGHTS, CDR2 YDEGEE.

As regards this clone: Other DNA sequences in the same sample also yield this CDR3. The chain employs TRBV28 and TRBJ1-4, with D uncertain. Trimming removed 3 bases at V and 10 bases at J, with 18 bases between. Per the germline V gene, CDR1 is MDHEN and CDR2 is SYDVKM. The CDR3 extends over 15 amino acids. CDR3 in DNA: TGTGCCAGCAGTTTGAGTGGAGGTCTGAACGGAAAACTGTTTTTT. This sequence encodes CASSLSGGLNGKLFF.

The J gene is TRBJ2-5, the V gene TRBV6-5; D may correspond to TRBD1 or TRBD2 (5 bases each). Germline V CDR1 and CDR2: MNHEY, SVGAGI. Trimming shortened V by 2 bases and J by 4 bases, and 11 bases separated the two germline ends. The CDR3 is 14 amino acids. The CDR3 sequence: CASSYGASRETQYF. CDR3 bases: TGTGCCAGCAGTTACGGGGCTAGCCGAGAGACCCAGTACTTC.

The CDR3 loop is CASSEQGTTDTQYF. The CDR3 DNA is TGTGCCAGCAGTGAACAGGGGACCACAGATACGCAGTATTTT. J is TRBJ2-3 and V is TRBV2; D perhaps matches TRBD1 (6 bases). The CDR3 has 14 amino acids. CDR1 and CDR2 (germline): SNHLY, FYNNEI. Trimming cost V 2 bases and J 2 bases, with 8 bases left between them.

The chain employs TRBV7-2 and TRBJ2-7; D gene ambiguous. This CDR3 is built from 13 residues. Trimming removed 4 bases from V and 0 bases from J, with 7 bases in between. Per the germline V gene, CDR1 is SGHTA and CDR2 is FQGNSA. Written as DNA, the CDR3 is TGTGCCAGCAGCTCCCTGACCTCCTACGAGCAGTACTTC. Its translation: CASSSLTSYEQYF.

This chain uses TRBV7-9 with TRBJ2-3; unclear D gene. Per germline, CDR1 SEHNR and CDR2 FQNEAQ (reference sequence). V gave up 2 bases and J gave up 2 bases, with 8 bases separating them. CDR3 length: 14 amino acids. DNA of the CDR3: TGTGCCAGCAGCTTAAGCCAAGCCACAGATACGCAGTATTTT. It codes for CASSLSQATDTQYF.

Only one count was recorded for this clone. The rearrangement links TRBV15 to TRBJ2-1; 7 bases match TRBD1. Germline-derived CDR1 and CDR2 are LNHNV and YYDKDF (reference sequence). The CDR3 is 16 amino acids. V trimming: 0 bases; J trimming: 2 bases; junction bases outside the gene matches: 4. This chain's CDR3 is CATSRDGTVAYNEQFF. DNA for the CDR3: TGTGCCACCAGCAGAGATGGGACAGTCGCCTACAATGAGCAGTTCTTC.

The chain combines TRBV21-1 with TRBJ1-5. TRBV21-1 is a known pseudogene. The length of the CDR3 is 10 residues. As DNA, the CDR3 is TGTGCCAGCAGCAAACAGCCCCAGCATTTT. Translated, it gives CASSKQPQHF.

This clone was found a few times. The V call is TRBV28, the J call TRBJ1-5; tentatively, D is TRBD1 (5 bases). This CDR3 spans 15 amino acids. Trimming removed 3 bases from V and 2 bases from J, with 11 bases in between. CDR1 and CDR2 from the germline V gene are MDHEN and SYDVKM. The CDR3 sequence: CASSLRRGRNQPQHF. CDR3 DNA: TGTGCCAGCAGTTTGAGGAGGGGTCGCAATCAGCCCCAGCATTTT.

The chain is built from TRBV28 and TRBJ2-7; D ambiguous. This CDR3 contains 14 residues. CDR1 and CDR2 from the germline V gene are MDHEN and SYDVKM. Trimming removed 6 bases at V and 4 bases at J, with 16 bases between. The CDR3 is CASRKRQDWYEQYF. The DNA for the CDR3 is TGTGCCAGCAGAAAGAGGCAGGATTGGTACGAGCAGTACTTC.

This rearrangement joins TRBV6-5 to TRBJ1-4, with no clear D. The CDR3 is 15 amino acids. Trimming stripped 0 bases from V and 8 bases from J, with 13 bases between. In germline, CDR1 is MNHEY, CDR2 SVGAGI. The CDR3 region is CASSYSGLHMEKLFF. In nucleotides, the CDR3 is TGTGCCAGCAGTTACTCTGGGCTTCATATGGAAAAACTGTTTTTT.

This chain links TRBV18 with TRBJ1-2; the match to TRBD1 covers 9 bases. J gave up 6 bases and V 3 bases, and 11 bases lay outside the gene matches. The CDR3 is made up of 16 amino acids. In germline, CDR1 is KGHSH, CDR2 LQKENI. The CDR3 sequence is CASSPPPGQGVHGYTF. In DNA form, the CDR3 reads TGTGCCAGCTCACCGCCGCCGGGACAGGGAGTGCATGGCTACACCTTC.

V usage is TRBV27 and J usage is TRBJ1-2, with D unresolved. V was clipped by 4 bases and J by 4 bases, with 16 bases between them. This CDR3 spans 15 amino acids. The V gene's germline CDR1 is MNHEY and CDR2 SMNVEV (reference sequence). This CDR3 is CASSYRGMGGYGYTF. DNA of the CDR3: TGTGCCAGCAGTTATCGAGGTATGGGTGGCTATGGCTACACCTTC.

The V call is TRBV18, the J call TRBJ2-5; perhaps TRBD1 as D (6 bases). The V gene lost 3 bases and the J gene lost 0 bases, with 8 bases spanning the gap. The CDR3 spans 14 residues. CDR1 and CDR2 (germline): KGHSH, LQKENI. The CDR3, as DNA: TGTGCCAGCTCACCCGGACAGAACCAAGAGACCCAGTACTTC. It translates to CASSPGQNQETQYF.

The chain employs TRBV6-5 and TRBJ2-2; possibly TRBD1 for D (6 bases). Germline lookup yields CDR1 MNHEY and CDR2 SVGAGI. The CDR3 covers 15 residues. Trimming stripped 4 bases from V and 7 bases from J, with 16 bases between. DNA for the CDR3: TGTGCCAGCAGTTCTAGGACAGCGGCGGACGGGGAGCTGTTTTTT. Residues: CASSSRTAADGELFF.

The V gene is TRBV14, the J gene TRBJ1-2; 7 bases map to TRBD1. With 8 bases clipped from V and 4 bases from J, the junction kept 10 bases outside the gene matches. Per germline, CDR1 SGHDN and CDR2 FVKESK. The CDR3 has 14 amino acids. The DNA for the CDR3 is TGTGCCAGCTCGGCAGGGGGTTTCCGCTATGGCTACACCTTC. This translates into CASSAGGFRYGYTF. Drawing the rest from reference TRBV14 and TRBJ1-2, the complete variable domain is EAGVTQFPSHSVIEKGQTVTLRCDPISGHDNLYWYRRVMGKEIKFLLHFVKESKQDESGMPNNRFLAERTGGTYSTLKVQPAELEDSGVYFCASSAGGFRYGYTFGSGTRLTVV.

The CDR3 spells CASVNQGQGTNGYTF. The CDR3 DNA reads TGTGCCAGTGTCAATCAGGGACAGGGCACTAATGGCTACACCTTC. The chain links TRBV19 to TRBJ1-2, with 9 bases fitting TRBD1. Per germline, CDR1 LNHDA and CDR2 SQIVND (reference sequence). J gave up 6 bases and V 8 bases, and 13 bases lay outside the gene matches. There are 15 residues in the CDR3.

The J gene is TRBJ2-2, the V gene TRBV14, with D perhaps matching TRBD1 (5 bases). CDR1 is SGHDN and CDR2 is FVKESK in the germline V gene. V was pared by 2 bases and J by 5 bases, with 12 bases between. The CDR3 extends over 15 amino acids. CDR3 loop: CASSQRQGSTGELFF. CDR3 DNA sequence: TGTGCCAGCAGCCAACGCCAGGGTTCGACCGGGGAGCTGTTTTTT.

V and J are TRBV28 and TRBJ2-2, with 8 bases lining up with TRBD2. The CDR3 runs to 15 residues. J gave up 4 bases and V 10 bases, and 11 bases lay outside the gene matches. Germline V gene lookup returns CDR1 MDHEN and CDR2 SYDVKM. CDR3 in DNA: TGTGCCACTGCTCGGGGGGGCCCCAGCACCGGGGAGCTGTTTTTT. This encodes CATARGGPSTGELFF. Together with reference TRBV28 and TRBJ2-2, the CDR3 gives the full variable domain: DVKVTQSSRYLVKRTGEKVFLECVQDMDHENMFWYRQDPGLGLRLIYFSYDVKMKEKGDIPEGYSVSREKKERFSLILESASTNQTSMYLCATARGGPSTGELFFGEGSRLTVL.